This T cell receptor (beta chain) came from a study of blood T cell repertoires in COVID-19. At the level of the study: Samples representing acute and convalescent COVID-19 were sourced from the United States, Italy and Spain. In each case, the material was cDNA or gDNA derived from T cells, B-cell-depleted T cells, or PBMCs.

Per the original methods: Estimated nucleated cell counts came from reference gene primer amplification. TCRdb keeps only in-frame clones here, not all; method: immunoSEQ multiplex PCR. The DNA was the basis for D and trimming; V, J and clone size are from that table. The repertoire holds approximately 260,000 clones, over 75% seen once, with 2.1% in the top ten. Material: peripheral blood. The receptor was isolated from a woman in her thirties or forties who had recovered from COVID-19.

The CDR3 sequence is CASRDDGLLGYEQYF. The CDR3 nucleotides read TGTGCCAGCAGAGACGACGGACTATTAGGGTACGAGCAGTACTTC. The genes are TRBV6-4 and TRBJ2-7, with D tentatively TRBD2 (6 bases). Germline CDR1 and CDR2: MRHNA and SNTAGT. This CDR3 is 15 amino acids long. The V end was cut by 6 bases, the J end by 4 bases, with 19 bases between.